These T cell receptor beta chains were read from a single sample in a study of shared clonotypes between healthy human individuals. TCRdb's copy holds only in-frame clones and misses some; the assay was immunoSEQ multiplex PCR. Among 2,500,000 or so clones listed, approximately 94% were seen once. Sequences were obtained from naive CD4+ T cells from PBMCs. These receptors all come from a man younger than 30 in good health. Some clones in this sample may be carry-over from other donors' samples. Each CDR3 is given with its conserved first and last residue. A D gene is named only where the DNA matches it firmly. The size entry is marked missing in some rows and otherwise reads once, few, many or a size class.

J gene: TRBJ2-6; clone size: NA; D gene: NA; V gene: TRBV5-4; CDR3 DNA: TGTGCCACTTCTCTGAGGGGGGCCAACGTCCTGACTTTC; CDR3 protein: CATSLRGANVLTF
J gene: TRBJ2-1; clone size: NA; D gene: TRBD1; V gene: TRBV6-5; CDR3 DNA: TGTGCCAGCAGTTACCAGGGGGCCTACAATGAGCAGTTCTTC; CDR3 protein: CASSYQGAYNEQFF
J gene: TRBJ2-7; clone size: NA; D gene: TRBD2; V gene: TRBV29-1; CDR3 DNA: TGCAGCGTTGAAGGCGGGGGCTACGAGCAGTACTTC; CDR3 protein: CSVEGGGYEQYF
J gene: TRBJ2-7; clone size: NA; D gene: TRBD2; V gene: TRBV11-1; CDR3 DNA: TGTGCCAGCAGCCGTCGGGGCGGGACTACCTACGAGCAGTACTTC; CDR3 protein: CASSRRGGTTYEQYF
J gene: TRBJ2-5; clone size: NA; D gene: TRBD2; V gene: TRBV7-8; CDR3 DNA: TGTGCCAGCAGCACCAACTCGGGGGGGGTATCTACCCAGTACTTC; CDR3 protein: CASSTNSGGVSTQYF
J gene: TRBJ2-7; clone size: NA; D gene: NA; V gene: TRBV5-6; CDR3 DNA: TGTGCCAGCAGTCGAATTCTAGCGCCTATTGCCTACGAGCAGTACTTC; CDR3 protein: CASSRILAPIAYEQYF
J gene: TRBJ2-2; clone size: NA; D gene: TRBD2; V gene: TRBV7-6; CDR3 DNA: TGTGCCAGCAGCTTAGGTTTAGCGGGAGTCGGGGAGCTGTTTTTT; CDR3 protein: CASSLGLAGVGELFF
J gene: TRBJ1-4; clone size: NA; D gene: NA; V gene: TRBV5-1; CDR3 DNA: TGCGCCAGCAGCTTGGAGTCAGGGGCTAATGAAAAACTGTTTTTT; CDR3 protein: CASSLESGANEKLFF
J gene: TRBJ1-3; clone size: NA; D gene: TRBD1; V gene: TRBV25-1; CDR3 DNA: TGTGCCAGCACCCTTGACAGGGGCTCTGGAAACACCATATATTTT; CDR3 protein: CASTLDRGSGNTIYF
J gene: TRBJ2-7; clone size: NA; D gene: NA; V gene: TRBV27; CDR3 DNA: TGTGCCAGCAGCCAACAGGGACCTCCCTACGAGCAGTACTTC; CDR3 protein: CASSQQGPPYEQYF
J gene: TRBJ2-4; clone size: NA; D gene: NA; V gene: TRBV30; CDR3 DNA: TGTGCCTGGAGTGTTTCTTACGGGACGGCCAAAAACATTCAGTACTTC; CDR3 protein: CAWSVSYGTAKNIQYF
J gene: TRBJ1-5; clone size: NA; D gene: NA; V gene: TRBV6-6; CDR3 DNA: TGTGCCAGCGGGGAAAATTTAGGGAATCAGCCCCAGCATTTT; CDR3 protein: CASGENLGNQPQHF
J gene: TRBJ2-1; clone size: NA; D gene: TRBD2; V gene: TRBV10-3; CDR3 DNA: TGTGCCATCAGCTGGGGGCTAGCGGGATCCTACAATGAGCAGTTCTTC; CDR3 protein: CAISWGLAGSYNEQFF
J gene: TRBJ2-5; clone size: NA; D gene: NA; V gene: TRBV5-1; CDR3 DNA: TGCGCCAGCAGCTTGGCCTCAGGGGAGACCCAGTACTTC; CDR3 protein: CASSLASGETQYF
J gene: TRBJ1-4; clone size: NA; D gene: NA; V gene: TRBV6-5; CDR3 DNA: TGTGCCAGCAGTGAGGACAGCGGTAATGAAAAACTGTTTTTT; CDR3 protein: CASSEDSGNEKLFF
J gene: TRBJ2-1; clone size: NA; D gene: NA; V gene: TRBV28; CDR3 DNA: TGTGCCAGCAGTTTGTTTTACAATGAGCAGTTCTTC; CDR3 protein: CASSLFYNEQFF
J gene: TRBJ2-2; clone size: NA; D gene: TRBD1; V gene: TRBV5-3; CDR3 DNA: TGTGCCAGAAGCTGGGACAGGGGCGACACCGGGGAGCTGTTTTTT; CDR3 protein: CARSWDRGDTGELFF
J gene: TRBJ2-7; clone size: NA; D gene: NA; V gene: TRBV4-1; CDR3 DNA: TGCGCCAGCAGTTACAGGGTGAGCTCCTACGAGCAGTACTTC; CDR3 protein: CASSYRVSSYEQYF
J gene: TRBJ1-5; clone size: NA; D gene: NA; V gene: TRBV9; CDR3 DNA: TGTGCCAGCAGGGGATGGACAGCTCCCTTTAATCAGCCCCAGCATTTT; CDR3 protein: CASRGWTAPFNQPQHF
J gene: TRBJ2-7; clone size: NA; D gene: NA; V gene: TRBV5-1; CDR3 DNA: TGCGCCAGCAGCTTGGGCGGACTCTCCTACGAGCAGTACTTC; CDR3 protein: CASSLGGLSYEQYF
J gene: TRBJ1-2; clone size: NA; D gene: NA; V gene: TRBV5-6; CDR3 DNA: TGTGCCAGCAGCTTGGAAGGATCTAGTCTCAGGGGCTACACCTTC; CDR3 protein: CASSLEGSSLRGYTF
J gene: TRBJ2-2; clone size: NA; D gene: NA; V gene: TRBV18; CDR3 DNA: TGTGCCAGCTCACCCCCGGTCGGGCACCCGAACACCGGGGAGCTGTTTTTT; CDR3 protein: CASSPPVGHPNTGELFF
J gene: TRBJ2-5; clone size: NA; D gene: TRBD1; V gene: TRBV2; CDR3 DNA: TGTGCCAGCAGGGGGACAGGGCAAGAGACCCAGTACTTC; CDR3 protein: CASRGTGQETQYF
J gene: TRBJ1-1; clone size: NA; D gene: TRBD1; V gene: TRBV5-5; CDR3 DNA: TGTGCCAGCAGCCCTAGGACAGGGGGCTATACTGAAGCTTTCTTT; CDR3 protein: CASSPRTGGYTEAFF
J gene: TRBJ2-1; clone size: NA; D gene: TRBD2; V gene: TRBV18; CDR3 DNA: TGTGCCAGCTCACCACCCGCTAGCGGGAGGGAGAATGAGCAGTTCTTC; CDR3 protein: CASSPPASGRENEQFF
J gene: TRBJ2-7; clone size: NA; D gene: NA; V gene: TRBV19; CDR3 DNA: TGTGCCAGTAGTACCCCGGGCCTCTCCTACGAGCAGTACTTC; CDR3 protein: CASSTPGLSYEQYF
J gene: TRBJ2-7; clone size: NA; D gene: NA; V gene: TRBV10-1; CDR3 DNA: TGCGCCAGCAGTGCGGGGGGCCTGGACGAGCAGTACTTC; CDR3 protein: CASSAGGLDEQYF
J gene: TRBJ1-3; clone size: NA; D gene: TRBD1; V gene: TRBV19; CDR3 DNA: TGTGCCAGTAAATACCCGGGAACAGGGGGCTCCACCATATATTTT; CDR3 protein: CASKYPGTGGSTIYF
J gene: TRBJ2-7; clone size: NA; D gene: NA; V gene: TRBV5-4; CDR3 DNA: TGTGCCAGCAGCTTGGCCCTAGCCACGGTACACGAGCAGTACTTC; CDR3 protein: CASSLALATVHEQYF
J gene: TRBJ2-1; clone size: NA; D gene: NA; V gene: TRBV29-1; CDR3 DNA: TGCAGCGTTGAGGGGGGCGGCAGGGTTGAGCAGTTCTTC; CDR3 protein: CSVEGGGRVEQFF
J gene: TRBJ2-7; clone size: NA; D gene: TRBD1; V gene: TRBV20-1; CDR3 DNA: TGCAGTGCTAGGGACAGGGAGCAGTACTTC; CDR3 protein: CSARDREQYF
J gene: TRBJ2-2; clone size: few; D gene: NA; V gene: TRBV7-9; CDR3 DNA: TGTGCCAGCAGCCCAACTTACGGCCGCGCCGGGGAGCTGTTTTTT; CDR3 protein: CASSPTYGRAGELFF
J gene: TRBJ2-1; clone size: NA; D gene: NA; V gene: TRBV20-1; CDR3 DNA: TGCAGTGCTAGCCGGGAGAATGAGCAGTTCTTC; CDR3 protein: CSASRENEQFF
J gene: TRBJ2-5; clone size: NA; D gene: TRBD2; V gene: TRBV30; CDR3 DNA: TGTGCCTGGAGTGCCGGGAGGGCCCCGAAACAAGAGACCCAGTACTTC; CDR3 protein: CAWSAGRAPKQETQYF
J gene: TRBJ2-7; clone size: NA; D gene: NA; V gene: TRBV2; CDR3 DNA: TGTGCCAGCAGTGAAGGGCAGGGAGCCTACGAGCAGTACTTC; CDR3 protein: CASSEGQGAYEQYF
J gene: TRBJ2-7; clone size: NA; D gene: NA; V gene: TRBV5-1; CDR3 DNA: TGCGCCAGCAGCGCAGGATTAAACTACGAGCAGTACTTC; CDR3 protein: CASSAGLNYEQYF
J gene: TRBJ2-7; clone size: NA; D gene: TRBD1; V gene: TRBV11-2; CDR3 DNA: TGTGCCAGCAGCTTAGGGGGGACAGGGGGTCCCTACGAGCAGTACTTC; CDR3 protein: CASSLGGTGGPYEQYF
J gene: TRBJ2-2; clone size: NA; D gene: NA; V gene: TRBV5-1; CDR3 DNA: TGCGCCAGCAGCTTGGGGGACCCCGCGAACACCGGGGAGCTGTTTTTT; CDR3 protein: CASSLGDPANTGELFF
J gene: TRBJ2-5; clone size: once; D gene: TRBD1; V gene: TRBV4-2; CDR3 DNA: TGTGCCAGCAGCCCGGCCGCAGGGGGCCAAGAGACCCAGTACTTC; CDR3 protein: CASSPAAGGQETQYF
J gene: TRBJ2-1; clone size: NA; D gene: NA; V gene: TRBV6-1; CDR3 DNA: TGTGCCAGCAGAGACCAAGTGGGAGTTCGGAATGAGCAGTTCTTC; CDR3 protein: CASRDQVGVRNEQFF
J gene: TRBJ2-1; clone size: NA; D gene: TRBD2; V gene: TRBV6-1; CDR3 DNA: TGTGCCAGCAGTGAAGTACTAGCGCGTCACAATGAGCAGTTCTTC; CDR3 protein: CASSEVLARHNEQFF
J gene: TRBJ1-1; clone size: NA; D gene: NA; V gene: TRBV7-8; CDR3 DNA: TGTGCCAGCAGCTTTGGAGGGGGCACTGAAGCTTTCTTT; CDR3 protein: CASSFGGGTEAFF
J gene: TRBJ2-3; clone size: NA; D gene: NA; V gene: TRBV5-6; CDR3 DNA: TGTGCCAGCAGCTCTCAGGGGATGGTCTCCGATACGCAGTATTTT; CDR3 protein: CASSSQGMVSDTQYF
J gene: TRBJ2-2; clone size: NA; D gene: TRBD2; V gene: TRBV2; CDR3 DNA: TGTGCCAGCAGAGCGGGAACTAGCGGTACCGGGGAGCTGTTTTTT; CDR3 protein: CASRAGTSGTGELFF
J gene: TRBJ1-5; clone size: NA; D gene: TRBD1; V gene: TRBV6-5; CDR3 DNA: TGTGCCAGCAGGTCTCAGGGGGAGGTACAGCCTCAGCATTTT; CDR3 protein: CASRSQGEVQPQHF
J gene: TRBJ1-3; clone size: NA; D gene: NA; V gene: TRBV7-9; CDR3 DNA: TGTGCCAGCAGCTTATCCGGCGCAAACTTTTACGGAAACACCATATATTTT; CDR3 protein: CASSLSGANFYGNTIYF
J gene: TRBJ2-2; clone size: NA; D gene: NA; V gene: TRBV11-3; CDR3 DNA: TGTGCCAGCAGCCCCGGAGGGGCGGACACCGGGGAGCTGTTTTTT; CDR3 protein: CASSPGGADTGELFF
J gene: TRBJ2-1; clone size: NA; D gene: NA; V gene: TRBV10-1; CDR3 DNA: TGCGCCAGCAGTGAGTCCGCACCGGGAGCAAATGAGCAGTTCTTC; CDR3 protein: CASSESAPGANEQFF
J gene: TRBJ2-1; clone size: NA; D gene: NA; V gene: TRBV7-2; CDR3 DNA: TGTGCCAGCAGCCCGCTGGATGAGCAGTTCTTC; CDR3 protein: CASSPLDEQFF
J gene: TRBJ2-1; clone size: NA; D gene: NA; V gene: TRBV29-1; CDR3 DNA: TGCAGCGACTACAGGGACAAGAGCCCCAATGAGCAGTTCTTC; CDR3 protein: CSDYRDKSPNEQFF
J gene: TRBJ2-7; clone size: NA; D gene: NA; V gene: TRBV28; CDR3 DNA: TGTGCCAGCAGTTTACCCTGGGGGGGACAGGCGAAATATTCCTACGAGCAGTACTTC; CDR3 protein: CASSLPWGGQAKYSYEQYF